The 8 T cell receptor beta chains below all came from one sample that was sequenced in a study of TIL therapy for anti-PD-1-resistant metastatic lung cancer. Sequencing used immunoSEQ v3. Profiled with immunoSEQ multiplex PCR; TCRdb holds only in-frame clones, not every one. Altogether some 13,000 clones are present, roughly three fifths being singletons, with the ten largest covering roughly 9%. Time point here: pre-treatment sample, taken before nivolumab and TIL therapy. The tumor samples were excised metastases, mostly pleural nodules or supraclavicular lymph nodes. Material: tumor tissue, obtained at baseline. These receptors were obtained from a woman between 25 and 85 years old with non-small cell lung cancer.

The rearrangement joins TRBV4-1 to TRBJ2-5; 7 bases line up with TRBD2. Germline CDR1 MGHRA, CDR2 YSYEKL. The CDR3 is 16 amino acids. The trim removed 4 bases at V and 1 base at J, leaving 9 bases unmatched. CDR3 loop: CASSLRGGSGQETQYF. CDR3 bases: TGCGCCAGCAGCCTGCGGGGCGGGAGTGGCCAAGAGACCCAGTACTTC.

V and J are TRBV5-4 and TRBJ1-2; 8 nucleotides line up with TRBD1. Per the germline V gene, CDR1 is SGHNT and CDR2 is YYREEE (reference sequence). The CDR3 runs 14 residues. Losses at the gene ends were 0 bases for V and 6 bases for J; bases not matched to a gene: 4. CDR3 residues: CASSLATGGHGYTF. CDR3 bases: TGTGCCAGCAGCTTGGCCACAGGGGGGCATGGCTACACCTTC.

This chain uses TRBV9 with TRBJ2-5; 8 bases are shared with TRBD1. This CDR3 has 15 residues. Germline CDR1 and CDR2: SGDLS and YYNGEE. J was trimmed by 14 bases and V by 5 bases; bases with no gene match: 20. The CDR3 is CASSLTRGPSYEQYF. In nucleotides, the CDR3 is TGTGCCAGCAGTTTAACCAGGGGGCCATCCTACGAGCAATACTTC.

The V call is TRBV28, the J call TRBJ1-1; TRBD1 matches 11 bases. This CDR3 is 14 amino acids long. CDR1 MDHEN and CDR2 SYDVKM come from the germline V gene. V shed 5 bases and J 5 bases; nucleotides not matched to a gene: 4. The CDR3 is CASSADRGRTEAFF. CDR3 nucleotide sequence: TGTGCCAGCAGTGCGGACAGGGGGCGAACTGAAGCTTTCTTT.

This sequence joins TRBV6-1 and TRBJ2-2; weak D call: TRBD1 (6 bases). There are 15 residues in the CDR3. V lost 5 bases and J 1 base, leaving 11 bases between the germline ends. CDR1 is MNHNS and CDR2 is SASEGT in the germline V gene. This CDR3 is CASSPGTMNTGELFF. CDR3 sequence (DNA): TGTGCCAGCAGTCCCGGGACAATGAACACCGGGGAGCTGTTTTTT.

The chain couples TRBV19 to TRBJ2-6; 7 bases are shared with TRBD2. Germline-derived CDR1 and CDR2 are LNHDA and SQIVND (reference sequence). The CDR3 is 17 residues long. J gave up 2 bases and V 7 bases, and 11 bases lay outside the gene matches. In nucleotides, the CDR3 is TGTGCCAGTAAGACGGGGGGACTAATTGCTGGGGCCAACGTCCTGACTTTC. It specifies CASKTGGLIAGANVLTF.

This clone appeared a few times. The chain couples TRBV27 to TRBJ1-5; no clear D. Germline V gene lookup returns CDR1 MNHEY and CDR2 SMNVEV (reference sequence). The V end lost 5 bases, the J end lost 1 base, and 12 bases lay between the germline ends. This CDR3 has 15 amino acids. CDR3: CASSAGLGSNQPQHF. CDR3 nucleotide sequence: TGTGCCAGCAGTGCTGGCCTGGGGAGCAATCAGCCCCAGCATTTT.

The V gene is TRBV10-3, the J gene TRBJ1-1, with 11 bases matching TRBD1. The J segment lost 4 bases and the V segment lost 11 bases, leaving 3 bases of the junction unmatched. The CDR3 contains 12 residues. Germline V CDR1 and CDR2: ENHRY, SYGVKD. The CDR3 spells CASGTGGTEAFF. The CDR3 DNA reads as TGTGCCTCAGGGACAGGGGGCACTGAAGCTTTCTTT.